Each of the 3 T cell receptor beta chains below was sequenced from the same sample in a study of identical twins. Each CDR3 protein gets one entry after TCRdb re-called the 5' RACE reads with MiXCR. The table shows about 520,000 distinct CDR3 sequences, with less than 25% occurring only once. The data also belong to a second study, concerning T cells expressing NK-cell markers.

Sequencing was carried out using CD4+ T cells sorted from blood. The source is a woman aged 18-29 years in good health.

The chain couples TRBV2 to TRBJ2-2, with 9 bases matching TRBD2. Germline CDR1 and CDR2: SNHLY and FYNNEI. The ends lost 5 bases at V and 5 bases at J; junction bases unmatched: 6. The CDR3 runs 15 residues. The CDR3 DNA reads TGTGCCAGCAGTATTAGCGGGAGAATGACCGGGGAGCTGTTTTTT. This encodes CASSISGRMTGELFF.

In this sample, this clonotype turned up a few times. V gene TRBV5-1 combines with J gene TRBJ2-1; D may correspond to TRBD1 or TRBD2 (6 bases each). The CDR3 has 13 amino acids. With 0 bases removed from V and 9 bases from J, the gap between germline ends came to 10 bases. CDR1 is SGHRS and CDR2 is YFSETQ in the germline V gene. The CDR3 DNA is TGCGCCAGCAGCTTGGATCGGGGGCTTGAGCAGTTCTTC. Translating gives CASSLDRGLEQFF.

The chain carries TRBV19 and TRBJ2-5; no definite D call. This CDR3 has 14 residues. V lost 6 bases, J lost 1 base, and 12 bases lay in between. Germline V gene sequence: CDR1 LNHDA, CDR2 SQIVND (reference sequence). CDR3 in DNA: TGTGCCAGTAGCCCGCTCACCTTCCAAGAGACCCAGTACTTC. It codes for CASSPLTFQETQYF. The whole variable domain, remainder taken from reference TRBV19 and TRBJ2-5, is DGGITQSPKYLFRKEGQNVTLSCEQNLNHDAMYWYRQDPGQGLRLIYYSQIVNDFQKGDIAEGYSVSREKKESFPLTVTSAQKNPTAFYLCASSPLTFQETQYFGPGTRLLVL.